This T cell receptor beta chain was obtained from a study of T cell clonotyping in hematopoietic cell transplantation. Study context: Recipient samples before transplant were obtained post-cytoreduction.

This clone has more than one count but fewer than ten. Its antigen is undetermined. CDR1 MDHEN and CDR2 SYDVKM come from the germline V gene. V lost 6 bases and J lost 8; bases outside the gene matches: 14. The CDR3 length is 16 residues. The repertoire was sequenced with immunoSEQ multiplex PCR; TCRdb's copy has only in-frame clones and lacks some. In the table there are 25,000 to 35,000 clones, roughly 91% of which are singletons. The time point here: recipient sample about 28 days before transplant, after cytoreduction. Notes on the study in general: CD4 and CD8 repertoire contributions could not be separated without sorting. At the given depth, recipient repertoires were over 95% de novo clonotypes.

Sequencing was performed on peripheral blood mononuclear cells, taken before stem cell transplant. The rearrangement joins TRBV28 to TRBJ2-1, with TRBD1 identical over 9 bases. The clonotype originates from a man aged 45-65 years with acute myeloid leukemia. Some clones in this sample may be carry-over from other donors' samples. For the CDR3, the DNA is TGTGCCAGCAGAAAAACAGGGGGCCGATTAAAAGATGAGCAGTTCTTC. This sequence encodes CASRKTGGRLKDEQFF.